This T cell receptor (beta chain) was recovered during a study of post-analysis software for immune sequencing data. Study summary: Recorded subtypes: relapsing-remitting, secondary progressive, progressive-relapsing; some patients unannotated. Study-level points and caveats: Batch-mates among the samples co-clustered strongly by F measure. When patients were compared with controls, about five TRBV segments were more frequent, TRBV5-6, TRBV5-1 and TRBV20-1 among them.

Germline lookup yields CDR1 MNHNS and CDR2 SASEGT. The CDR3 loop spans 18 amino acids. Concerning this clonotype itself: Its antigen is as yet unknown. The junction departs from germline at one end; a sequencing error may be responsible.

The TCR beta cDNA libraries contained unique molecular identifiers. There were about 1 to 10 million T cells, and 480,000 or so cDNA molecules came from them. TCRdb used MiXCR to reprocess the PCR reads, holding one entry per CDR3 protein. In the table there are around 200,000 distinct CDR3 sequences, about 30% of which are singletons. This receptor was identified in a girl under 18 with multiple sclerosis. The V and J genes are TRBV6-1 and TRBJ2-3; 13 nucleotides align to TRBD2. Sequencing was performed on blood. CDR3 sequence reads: CTSSLSGLAGVRGDTQYF. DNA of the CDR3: TGTACCAGCAGCCTTTCCGGACTAGCGGGAGTCCGTGGAGATACGCAGTATTTT.